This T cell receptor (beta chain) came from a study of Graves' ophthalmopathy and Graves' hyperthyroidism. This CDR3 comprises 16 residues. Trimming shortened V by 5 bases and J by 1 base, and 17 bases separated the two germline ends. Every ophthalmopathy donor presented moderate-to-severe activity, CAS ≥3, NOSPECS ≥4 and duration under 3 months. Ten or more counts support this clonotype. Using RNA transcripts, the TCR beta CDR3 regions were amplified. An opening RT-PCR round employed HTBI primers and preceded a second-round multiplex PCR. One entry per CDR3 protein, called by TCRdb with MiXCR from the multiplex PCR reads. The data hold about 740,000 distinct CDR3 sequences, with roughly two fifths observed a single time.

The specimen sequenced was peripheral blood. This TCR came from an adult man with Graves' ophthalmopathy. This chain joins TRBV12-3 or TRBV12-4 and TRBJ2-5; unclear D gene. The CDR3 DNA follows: TGTGCCAGCAGTCCTGGGGTAGGCGTGGTCCAAGAGACCCAGTACTTC. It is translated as CASSPGVGVVQETQYF.